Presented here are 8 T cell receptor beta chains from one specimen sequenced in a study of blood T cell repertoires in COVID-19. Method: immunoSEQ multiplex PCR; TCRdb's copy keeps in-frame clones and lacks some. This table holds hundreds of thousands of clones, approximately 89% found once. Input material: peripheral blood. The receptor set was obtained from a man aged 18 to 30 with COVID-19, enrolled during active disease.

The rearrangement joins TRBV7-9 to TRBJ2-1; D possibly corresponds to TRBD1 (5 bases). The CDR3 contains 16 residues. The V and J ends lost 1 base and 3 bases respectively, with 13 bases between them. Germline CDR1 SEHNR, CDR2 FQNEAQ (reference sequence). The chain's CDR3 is CASSLDRGSYYNEQFF. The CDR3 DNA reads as TGTGCCAGCAGCTTAGATAGGGGCAGTTACTACAATGAGCAGTTCTTC.

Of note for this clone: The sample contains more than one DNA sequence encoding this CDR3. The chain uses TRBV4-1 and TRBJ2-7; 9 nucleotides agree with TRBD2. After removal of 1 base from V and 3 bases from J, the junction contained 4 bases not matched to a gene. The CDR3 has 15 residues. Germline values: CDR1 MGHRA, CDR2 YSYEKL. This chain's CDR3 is CASSQGLADSYEQYF. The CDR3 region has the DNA TGCGCCAGCAGCCAAGGACTAGCGGACAGCTACGAGCAGTACTTC.

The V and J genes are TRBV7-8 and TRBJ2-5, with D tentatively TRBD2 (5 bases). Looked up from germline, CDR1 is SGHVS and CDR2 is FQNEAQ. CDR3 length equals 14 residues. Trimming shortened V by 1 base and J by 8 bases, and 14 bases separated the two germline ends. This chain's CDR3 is CASSLGTGLRTQYF. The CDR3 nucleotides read TGTGCCAGCAGCTTAGGTACCGGACTCCGCACCCAGTACTTC.

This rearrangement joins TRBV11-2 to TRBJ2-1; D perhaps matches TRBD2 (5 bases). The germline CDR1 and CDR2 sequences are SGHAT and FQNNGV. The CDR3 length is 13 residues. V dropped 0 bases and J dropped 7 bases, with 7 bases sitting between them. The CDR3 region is CASSLDRGNEQFF. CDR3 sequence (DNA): TGTGCCAGCAGCTTAGATCGGGGTAATGAGCAGTTCTTC.

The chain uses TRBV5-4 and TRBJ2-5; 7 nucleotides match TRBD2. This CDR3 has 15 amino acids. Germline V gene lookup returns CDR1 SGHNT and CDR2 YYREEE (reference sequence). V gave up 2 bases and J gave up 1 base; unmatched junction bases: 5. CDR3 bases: TGTGCCAGCAGCTTTGACTTAGCGGGCCAAGAGACCCAGTACTTC. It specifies CASSFDLAGQETQYF.

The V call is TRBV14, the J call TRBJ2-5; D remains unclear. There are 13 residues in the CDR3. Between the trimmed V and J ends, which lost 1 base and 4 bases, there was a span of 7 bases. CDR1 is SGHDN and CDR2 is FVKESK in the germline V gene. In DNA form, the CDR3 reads TGTGCCAGCAGCCAAGTTGGCAGAGAGACCCAGTACTTC. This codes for CASSQVGRETQYF.

The CDR3 spells CASSEAMDRVMRETQYF. In DNA form, the CDR3 reads TGTGCCAGCAGTGAAGCGATGGACAGGGTGATGAGAGAGACCCAGTACTTC. The V and J genes are TRBV2 and TRBJ2-5, with 8 bases matching TRBD1. The CDR3 extends over 17 amino acids. V was clipped by 0 bases and J by 4 bases; unmatched bases: 10. The germline V gene has CDR1 SNHLY and CDR2 FYNNEI.

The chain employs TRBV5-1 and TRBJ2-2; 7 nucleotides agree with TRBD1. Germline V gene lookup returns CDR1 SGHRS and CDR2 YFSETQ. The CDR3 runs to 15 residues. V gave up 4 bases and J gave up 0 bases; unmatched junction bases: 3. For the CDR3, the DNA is TGCGCCAGCAGCCGGGACAGCTCGAACACCGGGGAGCTGTTTTTT. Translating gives CASSRDSSNTGELFF. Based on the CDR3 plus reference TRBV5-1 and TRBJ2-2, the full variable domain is KAGVTQTPRYLIKTRGQQVTLSCSPISGHRSVSWYQQTPGQGLQFLFEYFSETQRNKGNFPGRFSGRQFSNSRSEMNVSTLELGDSALYLCASSRDSSNTGELFFGEGSRLTVL.